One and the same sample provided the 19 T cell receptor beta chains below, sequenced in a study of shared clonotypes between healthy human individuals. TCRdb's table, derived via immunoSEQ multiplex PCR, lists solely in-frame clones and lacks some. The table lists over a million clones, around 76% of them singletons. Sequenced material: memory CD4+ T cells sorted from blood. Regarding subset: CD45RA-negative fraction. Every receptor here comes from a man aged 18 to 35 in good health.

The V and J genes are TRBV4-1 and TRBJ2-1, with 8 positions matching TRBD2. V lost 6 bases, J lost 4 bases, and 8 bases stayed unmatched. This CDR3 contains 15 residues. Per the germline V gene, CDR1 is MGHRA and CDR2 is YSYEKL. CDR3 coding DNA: TGCGCCAGCAGTATGGAAGCGGGGGTTTACAATGAGCAGTTCTTC. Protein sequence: CASSMEAGVYNEQFF.

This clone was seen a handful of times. The CDR3 region has the DNA TGTGCCAGCAGCTTAGTAGGCATGGGACCCCGCTCAAGTGGCGAGCAGTACTTC. It translates to CASSLVGMGPRSSGEQYF. The V and J genes are TRBV13 and TRBJ2-7; TRBD1 or TRBD2 may be the D gene (5 bases each). Looked up from germline, CDR1 is PRHDT and CDR2 is FYEKMQ (reference sequence). The CDR3 is 18 amino acids. V lost 1 base to trimming and J lost 6 bases, with 25 bases between them.

The CDR3 sequence is CASSRGTSGNEQFF. The CDR3 DNA is TGTGCCAGCAGCCGCGGGACTAGCGGAAATGAGCAGTTCTTC. The V gene is TRBV7-2, the J gene TRBJ2-1, with 11 positions matching TRBD2. This CDR3 spans 14 amino acids. The germline gives CDR1 SGHTA, CDR2 FQGNSA. V gave up 5 bases and J gave up 7 bases; unmatched junction bases: 4.

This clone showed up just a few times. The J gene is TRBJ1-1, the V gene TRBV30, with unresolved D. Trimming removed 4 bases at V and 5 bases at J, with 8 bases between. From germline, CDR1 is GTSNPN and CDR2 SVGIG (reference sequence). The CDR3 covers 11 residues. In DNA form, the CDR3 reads TGTGCCTGGATGTTGGGGACTGAAGCTTTCTTT. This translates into CAWMLGTEAFF.

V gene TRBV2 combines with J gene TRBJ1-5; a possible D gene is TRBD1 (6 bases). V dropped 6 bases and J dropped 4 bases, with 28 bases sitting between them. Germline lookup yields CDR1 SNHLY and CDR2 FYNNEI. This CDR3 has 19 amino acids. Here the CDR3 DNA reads TGTGCCAGCAGCCTCGGGGGGGCCTACCAGGGGATCAGGAATCAGCCCCAGCATTTT. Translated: CASSLGGAYQGIRNQPQHF. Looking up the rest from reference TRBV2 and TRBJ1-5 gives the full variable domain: EPEVTQTPSHQVTQMGQEVILRCVPISNHLYFYWYRQILGQKVEFLVSFYNNEISEKSEIFDDQFSVERPDGSNFTLKIRSTKLEDSAMYFCASSLGGAYQGIRNQPQHFGDGTRLSIL.

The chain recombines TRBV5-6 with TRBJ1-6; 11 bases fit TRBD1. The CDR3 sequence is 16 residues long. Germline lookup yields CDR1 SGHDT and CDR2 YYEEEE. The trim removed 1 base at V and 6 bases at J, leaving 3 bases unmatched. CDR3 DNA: TGTGCCAGCAGCTTGCGGGACAGGGGGGTTAATTCACCCCTCCACTTT. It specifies CASSLRDRGVNSPLHF.

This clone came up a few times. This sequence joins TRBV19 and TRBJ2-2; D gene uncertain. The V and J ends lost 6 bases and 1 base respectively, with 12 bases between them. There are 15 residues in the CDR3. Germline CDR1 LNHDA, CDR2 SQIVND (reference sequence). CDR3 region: CASRTFSGNTGELFF. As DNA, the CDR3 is TGTGCCAGTAGAACCTTTTCGGGGAACACCGGGGAGCTGTTTTTT.

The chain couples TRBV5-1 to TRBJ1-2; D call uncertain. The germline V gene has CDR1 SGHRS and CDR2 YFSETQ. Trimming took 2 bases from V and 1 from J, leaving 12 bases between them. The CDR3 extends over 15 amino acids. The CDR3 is CASSLPGALNYGYTF. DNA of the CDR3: TGCGCCAGCAGCTTACCGGGAGCCCTTAACTATGGCTACACCTTC.

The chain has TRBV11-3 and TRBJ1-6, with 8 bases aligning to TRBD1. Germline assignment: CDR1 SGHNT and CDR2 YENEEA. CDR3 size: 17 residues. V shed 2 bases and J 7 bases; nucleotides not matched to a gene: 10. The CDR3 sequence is CASSLRGSGGRNSPLHF. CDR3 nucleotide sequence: TGTGCCAGCAGCTTAAGGGGTTCAGGGGGCAGAAATTCACCCCTCCACTTT.

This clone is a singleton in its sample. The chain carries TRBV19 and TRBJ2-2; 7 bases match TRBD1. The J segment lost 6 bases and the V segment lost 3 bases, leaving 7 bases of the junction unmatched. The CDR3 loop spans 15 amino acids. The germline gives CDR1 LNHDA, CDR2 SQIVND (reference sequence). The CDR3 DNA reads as TGTGCCAGTAGTATTGAGGGGGCGTCCTCCGGGGAGCTGTTTTTT. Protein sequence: CASSIEGASSGELFF.

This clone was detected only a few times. Here the CDR3 reads CASSPSGGGETQYF. CDR3 nucleotides: TGTGCCAGCAGCCCCTCGGGGGGAGGGGAGACCCAGTACTTC. The V and J genes are TRBV4-2 and TRBJ2-5; 7 nucleotides match TRBD2. This CDR3 is 14 amino acids long. Germline V gene sequence: CDR1 LGHNA, CDR2 YNFKEQ. J was trimmed by 5 bases and V by 4 bases; bases with no gene match: 7.

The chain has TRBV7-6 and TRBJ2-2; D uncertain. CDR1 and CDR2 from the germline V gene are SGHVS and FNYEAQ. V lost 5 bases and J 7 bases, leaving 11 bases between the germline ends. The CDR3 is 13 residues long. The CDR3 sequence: CASSLEYYGELFF. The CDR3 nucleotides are TGTGCCAGCAGCCTCGAATACTACGGGGAGCTGTTTTTT.

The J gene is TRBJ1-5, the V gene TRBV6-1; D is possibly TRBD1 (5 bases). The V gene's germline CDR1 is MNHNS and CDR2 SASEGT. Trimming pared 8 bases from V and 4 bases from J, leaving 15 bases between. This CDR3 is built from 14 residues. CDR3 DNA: TGTGCCAGCCATGAGTCGGGGGTAAATCAGCCCCAGCATTTT. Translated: CASHESGVNQPQHF.

DNA for the CDR3: TGTGCCAGTAGTGTCGACAGGAACACCGGGGAGCTGTTTTTT. Translated: CASSVDRNTGELFF. The rearrangement joins TRBV19 to TRBJ2-2; TRBD1 might be the D (5 bases). CDR3 length equals 14 residues. Deletions cut 5 bases from V and 1 base from J, with 8 bases between. Germline values: CDR1 LNHDA, CDR2 SQIVND (reference sequence).

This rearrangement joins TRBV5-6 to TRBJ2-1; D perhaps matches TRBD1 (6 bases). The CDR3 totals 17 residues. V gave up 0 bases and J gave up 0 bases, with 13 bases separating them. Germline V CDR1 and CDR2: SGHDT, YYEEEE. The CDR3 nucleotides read TGTGCCAGCAGCTTGGCTCGGCGACAGGTCTCCTACAATGAGCAGTTCTTC. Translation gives CASSLARRQVSYNEQFF. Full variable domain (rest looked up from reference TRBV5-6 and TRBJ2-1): DAGVTQSPTHLIKTRGQQVTLRCSPKSGHDTVSWYQQALGQGPQFIFQYYEEEERQRGNFPDRFSGHQFPNYSSELNVNALLLGDSALYLCASSLARRQVSYNEQFFGPGTRLTVL.

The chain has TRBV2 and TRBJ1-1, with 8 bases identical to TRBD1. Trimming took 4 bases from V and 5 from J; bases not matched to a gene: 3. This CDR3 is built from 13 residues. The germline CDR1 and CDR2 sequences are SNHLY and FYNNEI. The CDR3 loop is CASSGTGRTEAFF. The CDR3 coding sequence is TGTGCCAGCAGTGGGACAGGGAGAACTGAAGCTTTCTTT.

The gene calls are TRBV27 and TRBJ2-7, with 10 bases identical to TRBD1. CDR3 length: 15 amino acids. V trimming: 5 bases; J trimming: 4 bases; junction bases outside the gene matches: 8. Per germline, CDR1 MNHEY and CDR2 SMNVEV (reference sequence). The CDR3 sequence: CASSPWRDRGYEQYF. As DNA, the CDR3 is TGTGCCAGCAGTCCCTGGCGGGACAGGGGTTACGAGCAGTACTTC.

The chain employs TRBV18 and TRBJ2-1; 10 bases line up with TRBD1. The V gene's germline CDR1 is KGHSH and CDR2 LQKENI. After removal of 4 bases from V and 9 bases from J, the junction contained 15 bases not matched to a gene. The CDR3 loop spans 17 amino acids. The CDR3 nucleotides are TGTGCCAGCTCACTTGGACAGGGGGTAGGGATTTACGGTGAGCAGTTCTTC. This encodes CASSLGQGVGIYGEQFF.

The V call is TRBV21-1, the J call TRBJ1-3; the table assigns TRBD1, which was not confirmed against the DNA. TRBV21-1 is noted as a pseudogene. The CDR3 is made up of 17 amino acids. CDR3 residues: CAEGQGSPPSSGNTIYF. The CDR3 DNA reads TGTGCCGAGGGACAGGGGAGCCCACCAAGCTCTGGAAACACCATATATTTT.